The 18 T cell receptor beta chains given below trace back to one sample, sequenced in a study of response to subunit inactivated influenza vaccine. TCRdb re-called the RT-PCR reads through MiXCR, storing one row per CDR3 protein. The data show some 500,000 distinct CDR3 sequences, 10% to 15% seen once. The source was PBMCs from blood, collected about 40 days after vaccination. The receptors come from a man between 45 and 60 years old who received an inactivated influenza vaccine.

Details on this clonotype: One base away lies a much larger clone, so this may be a sequencing read error. The chain uses TRBV7-2 and TRBJ2-5; D remains unclear. Germline CDR1 reads SGHTA; CDR2 reads FQGNSA. CDR3 length: 14 residues. Trimming left V 1 base short and J 0 bases short, with 6 bases between. CDR3 residues: CASSLGRHQETQYF. CDR3 nucleotides: TGTGCCAGCAGCTTAGGACGGCACCAAGAGACCCAGTACTTC. Supplemented by reference TRBV7-2 and TRBJ2-5, the full variable domain reads GAGVSQSPSNKVTEKGKDVELRCDPISGHTALYWYRQSLGQGLEFLIYFQGNSAPDKSGLPSDRFSAERTGGSVSTLTIQRTQQEDSAVYLCASSLGRHQETQYFGPGTRLLVL.

In DNA form, the CDR3 reads TGTGCCAGCTCACGGGACAGAAACTCACCCCTCCACTTT. Its translation: CASSRDRNSPLHF. The J gene is TRBJ1-6, the V gene TRBV18; 7 bases are shared with TRBD1. CDR1 is KGHSH, CDR2 LQKENI, per germline. J was trimmed by 10 bases and V by 4 bases; bases with no gene match: 4. The length of the CDR3 is 13 residues.

The chain couples TRBV20-1 to TRBJ2-7, with 9 bases matching TRBD1. This CDR3 is 12 amino acids long. Germline assignment: CDR1 DFQATT and CDR2 SNEGSKA (reference sequence). Germline trimming cut 6 bases from V and 4 bases from J; bases unmatched to any gene: 4. The CDR3 DNA follows: TGCAGTGCGTCGGACAGGGGATACGAGCAGTACTTC. This encodes CSASDRGYEQYF.

This clonotype was seen a handful of times. V gene TRBV28 combines with J gene TRBJ1-2; a weak D match, TRBD1 (6 bases). Per the germline V gene, CDR1 is MDHEN and CDR2 is SYDVKM. The V end lost 7 bases, the J end lost 5 bases, and 8 bases lay between the germline ends. This CDR3 is 11 amino acids long. The CDR3 loop reads CASKQGYGYTF. The CDR3 nucleotides are TGTGCCAGCAAACAGGGTTATGGCTACACCTTC.

The V call is TRBV5-1, the J call TRBJ2-1; D is ambiguous. The CDR3 loop spans 14 amino acids. Germline lookup yields CDR1 SGHRS and CDR2 YFSETQ. V was cut by 2 bases and J by 0 bases, with 6 bases left in between. The CDR3 reads CASSFPSSYNEQFF. The CDR3 region has the DNA TGCGCCAGCAGCTTTCCGAGCTCCTACAATGAGCAGTTCTTC.

J is TRBJ1-6 and V is TRBV20-1; no firm D call. The CDR3 extends over 17 amino acids. V dropped 0 bases and J dropped 2 bases, with 14 bases sitting between them. Germline V CDR1 and CDR2: DFQATT, SNEGSKA (reference sequence). CDR3 sequence (DNA): TGCAGTGCTAGAGAGGTGGAGAGGAAACCCTATAATTCACCCCTCCACTTT. Amino acids: CSAREVERKPYNSPLHF.

This clonotype has a handful of counts. V is TRBV5-1 and J is TRBJ2-2; D unresolved. Looked up from germline, CDR1 is SGHRS and CDR2 is YFSETQ. The CDR3 is made up of 15 amino acids. V was trimmed by 5 bases and J by 0 bases, leaving 11 bases between them. CDR3 protein: CASRERPPNTGELFF. CDR3 nucleotides: TGCGCCAGCAGGGAACGACCCCCGAACACCGGGGAGCTGTTTTTT. Filled out from reference TRBV5-1 and TRBJ2-2, the complete variable domain reads KAGVTQTPRYLIKTRGQQVTLSCSPISGHRSVSWYQQTPGQGLQFLFEYFSETQRNKGNFPGRFSGRQFSNSRSEMNVSTLELGDSALYLCASRERPPNTGELFFGEGSRLTVL.

As for this clonotype: A much more abundant neighbour one base away suggests this may be a read error. The rearrangement joins TRBV5-1 to TRBJ1-5; D is undetermined. The CDR3 sequence is 14 residues long. Germline CDR1 reads SGHRS; CDR2 reads YFSETQ. CDR3 in amino acids: CASSQGDSKQPQHF. The CDR3 bases are TGCGCCAGCAGCCAAGGAGATAGCAAACAGCCCCAGCATTTT. The full variable domain, completed using reference TRBV5-1 and TRBJ1-5, is KAGVTQTPRYLIKTRGQQVTLSCSPISGHRSVSWYQQTPGQGLQFLFEYFSETQRNKGNFPGRFSGRQFSNSRSEMNVSTLELGDSALYLCASSQGDSKQPQHFGDGTRLSIL.

The gene calls are TRBV3-1 and TRBJ1-6, with TRBD1 matching over 9 bases. V trimming: 1 base; J trimming: 7 bases; junction bases outside the gene matches: 2. The CDR3 contains 15 residues. Looked up from germline, CDR1 is LGHDT and CDR2 is YNNKEL (reference sequence). CDR3 nucleotides: TGTGCCAGCAGCCAAGGGACAGGGGTAAATTCACCCCTCCACTTT. Protein product: CASSQGTGVNSPLHF.

J is TRBJ2-1 and V is TRBV7-8, with D unclear. Germline lookup yields CDR1 SGHVS and CDR2 FQNEAQ. Trimming removed 2 bases from V and 4 bases from J, with 6 bases in between. The CDR3 is 13 residues long. CDR3 amino acids: CASSLHPYNEQFF. The CDR3 DNA reads as TGTGCCAGCAGCTTACACCCGTACAATGAGCAGTTCTTC.

This clonotype turned up a few times. The chain uses TRBV27 and TRBJ1-4, with no clear D. The CDR3 has 16 amino acids. Trimming stripped 2 bases from V and 4 bases from J, with 14 bases between. Per germline, CDR1 MNHEY and CDR2 SMNVEV (reference sequence). DNA of the CDR3: TGTGCCAGCAGTTTAGGTTTCGGGTACGATAATGAAAAACTGTTTTTT. Residues: CASSLGFGYDNEKLFF. The complete variable domain, with remaining parts taken from reference TRBV27 and TRBJ1-4, reads EAQVTQNPRYLITVTGKKLTVTCSQNMNHEYMSWYRQDPGLGLRQIYYSMNVEVTDKGDVPEGYKVSRKEKRNFPLILESPSPNQTSLYFCASSLGFGYDNEKLFFGSGTQLSVL.

This clonotype was recorded a few times. The V gene is TRBV2, the J gene TRBJ2-7; D ambiguous. Germline loops: CDR1 SNHLY, CDR2 FYNNEI. This CDR3 has 14 amino acids. Trimming removed 5 bases at V and 2 bases at J, with 13 bases between. The CDR3 loop reads CASSRRGPAYEQYF. The CDR3 nucleotides read TGTGCCAGCAGTCGCCGTGGTCCCGCCTACGAGCAGTACTTC.

This clonotype has more than one count but fewer than ten. CDR3 DNA: TGCAGTGCTATTCGGAGGGAAAACAATGAGCAGTTCTTC. It yields the protein CSAIRRENNEQFF. This sequence joins TRBV20-1 and TRBJ2-1; tentatively, D is TRBD2 (6 bases). Trimming removed 4 bases from V and 5 bases from J, with 12 bases in between. Germline CDR1 reads DFQATT; CDR2 reads SNEGSKA (reference sequence). The CDR3 consists of 13 residues.

This clonotype was seen more than once but under ten times. The V call is TRBV5-1, the J call TRBJ1-6; D might be TRBD1 (5 bases). CDR1 is SGHRS, CDR2 YFSETQ, per germline. CDR3 length equals 15 residues. Trimming cost V 4 bases and J 8 bases, with 16 bases left between them. This CDR3 is CASSLGGRADSPLHF. The DNA for the CDR3 is TGCGCCAGCAGCCTCGGAGGCAGGGCTGATTCACCCCTCCACTTT.

V is TRBV6-1 and J is TRBJ2-1, with 8 bases identical to TRBD2. CDR1 is MNHNS, CDR2 SASEGT, per germline. This CDR3 has 13 amino acids. After removal of 6 bases from V and 9 bases from J, the junction contained 7 bases not matched to a gene. The CDR3 sequence is CASRSGRWGEQFF. The CDR3 region has the DNA TGTGCCAGCAGGAGCGGGAGATGGGGTGAGCAGTTCTTC.

In this sample, this clonotype turned up a few times. J is TRBJ2-5 and V is TRBV7-9; D gene uncertain. Germline values: CDR1 SEHNR, CDR2 FQNEAQ (reference sequence). The V gene lost 4 bases and the J gene lost 6 bases, with 15 bases spanning the gap. The length of the CDR3 is 14 residues. CDR3 amino acids: CASSSGSPPKTQYF. The CDR3, as DNA: TGTGCCAGCAGCTCCGGGTCTCCCCCAAAGACCCAGTACTTC.

This clonotype was counted a few times. This chain joins TRBV29-1 and TRBJ2-7, with 11 bases identical to TRBD2. The CDR3 consists of 15 residues. Looked up from germline, CDR1 is SQVTM and CDR2 is ANQGSEA. Unmatched junction bases numbered 9, after V lost 2 bases and J lost 6 bases. CDR3 residues: CSVENRLAGRGEQYF. The CDR3 nucleotides read TGCAGCGTTGAAAACCGACTAGCGGGACGAGGCGAGCAGTACTTC.

This sequence joins TRBV24-1 and TRBJ1-1, with a tentative D call TRBD1 (6 bases). This CDR3 has 13 residues. Trimming removed 5 bases at V and 4 bases at J, with 10 bases between. The germline CDR1 and CDR2 sequences are KGHDR and SFDVKD. CDR3 sequence (DNA): TGTGCCACCAGTGGTACAGGGAGCACTGAAGCTTTCTTT. Translated: CATSGTGSTEAFF.